This TCR beta chain was sequenced for a study of vaccination and CD4 T cells after COVID-19. Study-wide background: The peptides that stimulated the cells were overlapping spike peptides from SARS-CoV-2, HCoV-NL63, HCoV-OC43 and HCoV-229E. Controls used CEFX viral epitopes (positive), HIV-1 Nef peptides (negative), or no peptide.

As for treatment: approximately 11-day PBMC culture with coronavirus spike peptide pools or control peptides (ViraFEST assay). The study sequenced cultured CD4+ T cell DNA using the Oncomine TCR Beta short-read assay. TCRdb fed the PCR reads into MiXCR, producing one record per CDR3 protein. The repertoire has about 3,600 distinct CDR3 sequences, about 32% of them found once; the top ten carry around half. This clonotype was seen once. Antigen specificity is unknown. Germline CDR1 MNHEY, CDR2 SMNVEV (reference sequence). CDR3 length equals 17 residues. J lost 4 bases, V lost 1 base, and 12 bases had no gene match. General study results and limits: The study examined relatively few convalescent patients and included no early post-infection timepoints.

The TCR was taken from a human donor who had recovered from COVID-19. The chain carries TRBV27 and TRBJ2-7; 8 positions agree with TRBD1. Input material: CD4+ T cells from blood, cultured in vitro. The CDR3 reads CASSLFIQGEMRYEQYF. CDR3 in DNA: TGTGCCAGCAGTTTATTCATACAGGGGGAAATGAGGTACGAGCAGTACTTC.